This T cell receptor beta chain is drawn from a study of PD-1 blockade in mismatch repair-deficient tumors. Study at large: All were previously treated, progressing patients with some twelve mismatch repair-deficient cancer types.

This clone was counted a single time. Its antigen remains unidentified. PCR or immunohistochemistry showed mismatch repair deficiency in every enrolled patient. Study findings and constraints: After pembrolizumab, tumor-resident clones rose rapidly, then generally contracted before radiologic responses.

The germline CDR1 and CDR2 sequences are LNHNV and YYDKDF (reference sequence). The CDR3 spans 17 residues. The germline V and J ends were trimmed by 1 base and 0 bases, with 13 bases remaining between them. Measured with immunoSEQ multiplex PCR; TCRdb has only the in-frame clones, and not every one. The sample lists more than 30,000 clones; 80% to 90% were seen once. The chain joins TRBV15 to TRBJ2-1, with unresolved D. Material: peripheral blood, obtained 76 weeks after starting pembrolizumab. The TCR comes from an adult with mismatch repair-deficient cancer. CDR3 nucleotide sequence: TGTGCCACCAGCAGAGCAGGCTCCTCGAGCTCCTACAATGAGCAGTTCTTC. It yields the protein CATSRAGSSSSYNEQFF.